This TCR beta chain originates from a study of Graves' ophthalmopathy and Graves' hyperthyroidism listed by TCRdb under 2018. For the wider study: Peripheral blood was collected at initial diagnosis, prior to any treatment. T-cell repertoires of thyroid tissue and blood were compared in about 6 hyperthyroidism patients. To explore V-J signatures distinguishing ophthalmopathy from hyperthyroidism, a discovery set of under 110 patients (fewer than 45 ophthalmopathy, about 57 stable hyperthyroidism) was enrolled. The independent validation cohort included about 19 hyperthyroidism patients plus 17 patients who later progressed from hyperthyroidism to ophthalmopathy. TCR beta repertoire signatures were used to distinguish Graves' ophthalmopathy from Graves' hyperthyroidism and to predict progression to ophthalmopathy. Following sampling, methimazole starting at 30 mg daily was administered to hyperthyroidism patients, and high-dose intravenous methylprednisolone was administered to ophthalmopathy patients. The approximately 90 discovery patients were divided at random into training and test sets in a 7:3 ratio. In total, approximately 140 blood samples were TCR-sequenced: approximately 42 ophthalmopathy, some 72 hyperthyroidism and about 17 hyperthyroidism-to-ophthalmopathy patients. Broad study findings and their caveats: Most of the expanded thyroid clonotypes with a frequency above 0.001 were also detected in blood, and it was suggested that the thyroid immune response may be reflected by blood repertoires. Sample size was not statistically predetermined, and group allocation was not concealed from the investigators. In validation, the model predicted ophthalmopathy progression with nearly 71% sensitivity and roughly 72% specificity; some twelve predicted patients were CT-confirmed with GO in a median of about 6.1 months. In cross-validation, the 13-signature model distinguished ophthalmopathy from stable hyperthyroidism with around 90% sensitivity and approximately 81% specificity, while in the test set the corresponding values were roughly 80% and 75%.

Stable hyperthyroidism was defined as no progression to ophthalmopathy within 18 months of follow-up. Hyperthyroidism patients were newly diagnosed, with disease duration under 2 months, and aged 18 to 65 years. Patients with other autoimmune diseases, uncontrolled infections, pregnancy or lactation were excluded. Clinical symptoms, serum thyroxine, TRAb, thyroid ultrasound and orbital computed tomography formed the basis of the diagnosis. Using Ficoll-Paque density gradient centrifugation, PBMCs were isolated from over 8.5 ml of fresh peripheral blood. Total RNA was extracted with Trizol reagent and quality-checked on an Agilent 2100 Bioanalyzer. For repertoire sequencing, the TCR beta CDR3 regions were amplified from RNA transcripts. HTBI primers and the Qiagen OneStep RT-PCR kit were used in a first-round RT-PCR, which was followed by a second-round multiplex PCR, size selection and purification. Libraries were sequenced paired-end with 100 bp reads on an Illumina HiSeq2000. In the authors' own workflow: Reads were processed with SOAPnuke, discarding reads with adapters, uncalled bases, mean Phred below 15, or no exact constant-primer or identifier match. COPE v1.2.5 was used to merge high-quality paired reads. Each unique nucleotide sequence was treated as a clonotype, and MiTCR v1.1 was used to align the clonotypes to the IMGT TRB V, D and J references. Only V-J combinations with frequency above 0.0001 were analysed, covering approximately 99% of repertoires. A TCR clonal expansion and chaos score per V-J combination was defined as the ratio of F50 clonal expansion to chaos observed in the TCRdist matrix. Welch's t-statistics and random forest were used to narrow the features down to more than 10 V-J combinations, which were then fed into a naive Bayes classifier. The similarity between thyroid and blood repertoires was quantified using the Morisita-Horn index. The raw public reads went through TCRdb reprocessing: fastp at Q25, MiXCR clone calling, in-frame beta chains kept. Under each unique CDR3 protein, matching rows form one entry showing the most common genes and DNA. These V and J calls are TCRdb output, not the study's own analysis. This sample lists about 400,000 distinct CDR3 sequences; over 20% were detected once. The top ten clones comprise 2.5% to 3.5% of the sample.

Measured from the cysteine to the phenylalanine, the CDR3 is 12 residues long. Only the CDR3 portion is preserved as DNA: 36 bases, with reading frame beginning at the first base. V loses 6 bases at its end and J loses 5 bases; junction bases beyond the gene matches: 2. The germline V gene (reference sequence) gives CDR1 as DFQATT and CDR2 as SNEGSKA. This clonotype was counted at least ten times. No antigen is known for it. Per-base qualities were not stored, and no clone one base away is much larger. Sequenced input: peripheral blood. This receptor chain uses TRBV20-1 and TRBJ1-1, and 11 junctional nucleotides match TRBD1. This TCR was sampled from a young woman with stable Graves' hyperthyroidism. Donor details come from another sample of the same person, matched by shared clones. The CDR3 here reads CSADRGRTEAFF. In nucleotides, the sequence is TGCAGTGCGGACAGGGGGCGTACTGAAGCTTTCTTT.